The 5 T cell receptor beta chains presented below share a single source sample, sequenced in a study of persistence of HIV-infected CD4 T cells. This nonspecific control used anti-CD3/anti-CD28 bead stimulation of CD4+ T cells. Sorting selected CD4+ T cells upregulating both CD40 ligand and CD69. Sequencing used immunoSEQ version 4 in survey mode. The assay was immunoSEQ multiplex PCR, and TCRdb's table has in-frame clones only and misses some. The table records under 50,000 clones, just under 90% of them present only once. These TCRs' antigens remain unknown. Here the sequenced sample was CD4+ T cells sorted from PBMCs after approximately 19-hour stimulation, taken from a patient who received antiretroviral therapy. These receptors all come from an adult woman with HIV who was CMV-seropositive.

The V and J genes are TRBV5-1 and TRBJ1-1, with 9 bases lining up with TRBD1. CDR1 is SGHRS, CDR2 YFSETQ, per germline. The CDR3 has 15 residues. V lost 1 base to trimming and J lost 2 bases; unmatched junction nucleotides: 3. The CDR3 is CASSLTGGENTEAFF. The CDR3 region has the DNA TGCGCCAGCAGCTTGACAGGGGGCGAAAACACTGAAGCTTTCTTT.

This chain links TRBV4-1 with TRBJ2-1; 9 nucleotides line up with TRBD1. V lost 8 bases, J lost 2 bases, and 7 bases stayed unmatched. Germline V CDR1 and CDR2: MGHRA, YSYEKL. CDR3 length equals 15 residues. CDR3 region: CASQTGTGPYNEQFF. CDR3 in DNA: TGCGCCAGCCAAACCGGGACAGGGCCCTACAATGAGCAGTTCTTC.

The table lists this clone with a count of one. The chain carries TRBV6-2 or TRBV6-3 and TRBJ1-5; D gene ambiguous. The V end lost 2 bases, the J end lost 3 bases, and 8 bases lay between the germline ends. This CDR3 region has 14 residues. Germline V lookup: CDR1 MNHEY, CDR2 SVGEGT. CDR3 DNA sequence: TGTGCCAGCAGTTACGGGCAGACCAATCAGCCCCAGCATTTT. It specifies CASSYGQTNQPQHF.

In its sample, this clone was seen once. The chain combines TRBV12-3 or TRBV12-4 with TRBJ1-1, with D possibly matching TRBD1 (5 bases). The CDR3 is 13 amino acids. V shed 8 bases and J shed 1 base, with 11 bases lying between them. The CDR3 DNA reads as TGTGCCAGCGGACGGGGCGGGAACACTGAAGCTTTCTTT. Translating gives CASGRGGNTEAFF.

V and J are TRBV29-1 and TRBJ2-1; TRBD2 matches 10 bases. CDR1 and CDR2 (germline): SQVTM, ANQGSEA. The CDR3 contains 16 residues. J gave up 0 bases and V 7 bases, and 9 bases lay outside the gene matches. CDR3 nucleotide sequence: TGCAGCGCCATACTAGCGGGGATGGGCTCCTACAATGAGCAGTTCTTC. This translates into CSAILAGMGSYNEQFF.